The 32 T cell receptor beta chains below all came from one sample that was sequenced in a study of vaccination effects on CD4 cells after COVID-19. Sequencing in the ViraFEST assay came after antigen-specific CD4+ T cells had been expanded with viral peptide pools, which were used to stimulate PBMC. The culture ran for 10 days before CD4+ T cells were isolated. As their vaccination, participants received two doses of either BNT162b2 or mRNA-1273. No antigen has been identified for these receptors. Data came from immunoSEQ multiplex PCR; TCRdb stores just in-frame clones and leaves some out. Of 25,000 to 30,000 clones listed, 70% to 75% are singletons. The material was CD4+ T cells from PBMCs cultured with HCoV-229E spike peptides, obtained after COVID-19 vaccination. The source of these receptors is a human donor who received a COVID-19 vaccine.

The chain uses TRBV6-5 and TRBJ2-1; 7 positions match TRBD2. V lost 4 bases, J lost 7 bases, and 4 bases stayed unmatched. The CDR3 runs 13 residues. The V gene's germline CDR1 is MNHEY and CDR2 SVGAGI. The CDR3 nucleotides are TGTGCCAGCAGTTGGGGACTACTGAATGAGCAGTTCTTC. It yields the protein CASSWGLLNEQFF.

This chain links TRBV4-2 with TRBJ2-3; TRBD2 matches at 11 bases. Looked up from germline, CDR1 is LGHNA and CDR2 is YNFKEQ. J was trimmed by 4 bases and V by 1 base; bases with no gene match: 4. The CDR3 totals 16 residues. The CDR3 nucleotides read TGTGCCAGCAGCCAAGGACTAGCGGGAAATGCAGATACGCAGTATTTT. Its protein product is CASSQGLAGNADTQYF.

The rearrangement links TRBV4-1 to TRBJ2-3, with 7 bases aligning to TRBD1. Germline values: CDR1 MGHRA, CDR2 YSYEKL. V lost 4 bases to trimming and J lost 2 bases; unmatched junction nucleotides: 9. This CDR3 region has 16 residues. The CDR3, as DNA: TGCGCCAGCAGCCGCCGGACAGGAGATTACACAGATACGCAGTATTTT. It yields the protein CASSRRTGDYTDTQYF.

This clone showed up just a few times. The CDR3 reads CASSSGPSGNTIYF. In nucleotides, the CDR3 is TGTGCCAGCAGCTCCGGGCCCTCTGGAAACACCATATATTTT. The J gene is TRBJ1-3, the V gene TRBV7-9; D remains ambiguous. Trimming shortened V by 4 bases and J by 0 bases, and 7 bases separated the two germline ends. This CDR3 is built from 14 residues. CDR1 is SEHNR, CDR2 FQNEAQ, per germline (reference sequence).

V and J are TRBV11-2 and TRBJ1-3; 7 bases map to TRBD1. From germline, CDR1 is SGHAT and CDR2 FQNNGV. V trimming: 3 bases; J trimming: 0 bases; junction bases outside the gene matches: 8. There are 17 residues in the CDR3. The CDR3 DNA is TGTGCCAGCAGCTTCGTCAACCGGGACAGCTCTGGAAACACCATATATTTT. As protein: CASSFVNRDSSGNTIYF.

There are a few counts of this clone. CDR3 nucleotide sequence: TGTGCCAGCAGCTCCTCCCCGGGATTTACTGGAAACACCATATATTTT. Protein sequence: CASSSSPGFTGNTIYF. The rearrangement links TRBV7-7 to TRBJ1-3; D not certain. Trimming cost V 4 bases and J 2 bases, with 15 bases left between them. The CDR3 length is 16 residues. Germline V gene lookup returns CDR1 SSHAT and CDR2 FNYEAQ (reference sequence).

This chain uses TRBV9 with TRBJ2-1, with 14 bases identical to TRBD2. There are 19 residues in the CDR3. Germline CDR1 reads SGDLS; CDR2 reads YYNGEE. Trimming cost V 4 bases and J 0 bases; bases outside gene matches: 9. CDR3 protein: CASSFGTSGSFSSYNEQFF. As DNA, the CDR3 is TGTGCCAGCAGCTTCGGGACTAGCGGGAGTTTTAGCTCCTACAATGAGCAGTTCTTC.

V and J are TRBV30 and TRBJ2-4, with 9 bases identical to TRBD2. The CDR3 is made up of 18 amino acids. Germline loops: CDR1 GTSNPN, CDR2 SVGIG (reference sequence). V trimming: 2 bases; J trimming: 6 bases; junction bases outside the gene matches: 17. The DNA of the CDR3 is TGTGCCTGGAGTCTTTCTGGAGCGGGGGGCCCCAAAGGAAACATTCAGTACTTC. The encoded protein is CAWSLSGAGGPKGNIQYF.

This rearrangement joins TRBV20-1 to TRBJ1-2; maybe TRBD1 (5 bases). The germline V gene encodes CDR1 DFQATT and CDR2 SNEGSKA (reference sequence). There are 11 residues in the CDR3. Trimming cost V 5 bases and J 7 bases, with 11 bases left between them. CDR3 residues: CSALQEAGYTF. The DNA for the CDR3 is TGCAGTGCTTTACAGGAGGCTGGCTACACCTTC.

This chain connects TRBV5-1 to TRBJ2-5; 8 bases line up with TRBD2. Germline V gives CDR1 SGHRS, CDR2 YFSETQ. J was trimmed by 3 bases and V by 4 bases; bases with no gene match: 11. This CDR3 spans 16 amino acids. This chain's CDR3 is CASSPSVAGIKETQYF. DNA for the CDR3: TGCGCCAGCAGCCCGTCGGTAGCGGGAATAAAAGAGACCCAGTACTTC.

This clone was observed a few times. This chain links TRBV21-1 with TRBJ2-5; TRBD2 is the table's D call, not checked against the DNA. TRBV21-1 is given as a pseudogene. The CDR3 is made up of 18 amino acids. CDR3 DNA: TGTGCCAGCACCAACATTCCGGGACTAGCGGCTATCCAAGAGACCCAGTACTTC. Amino acids: CASTNIPGLAAIQETQYF.

In this sample, this clone turned up a few times. The V and J genes are TRBV3-1 (or the pseudogene TRBV3-2) and TRBJ2-7; TRBD1 aligns across 7 bases. Germline loops: CDR1 LGHDT, CDR2 YNNKEL (reference sequence). The CDR3 is 14 residues long. The trim removed 2 bases at V and 7 bases at J, leaving 8 bases unmatched. This chain's CDR3 is CASSQYWQGEEQYF. The CDR3 DNA sequence: TGTGCCAGCAGCCAATATTGGCAGGGGGAAGAGCAGTACTTC.

The chain joins TRBV9 to TRBJ2-1; 9 nucleotides align to TRBD1. The V segment lost 0 bases and the J segment 8 bases; nucleotides outside the gene matches: 9. This CDR3 contains 16 residues. In germline, CDR1 is SGDLS, CDR2 YYNGEE. CDR3 in DNA: TGTGCCAGCAGCGTAGGACCTTCGGACAGGGGTTATGAGCAGTTCTTC. It encodes CASSVGPSDRGYEQFF.

The chain couples TRBV19 to TRBJ1-1; D is perhaps TRBD1 (6 bases). The germline V and J ends were trimmed by 7 bases and 2 bases, with 23 bases remaining between them. The CDR3 is 17 amino acids. Germline values: CDR1 LNHDA, CDR2 SQIVND (reference sequence). The CDR3 spells CASNLNQGRLKNTEAFF. In DNA form, the CDR3 reads TGTGCCAGTAACCTTAATCAGGGGCGGCTTAAAAACACTGAAGCTTTCTTT.

V gene TRBV7-2 combines with J gene TRBJ1-2; D gene ambiguous. The CDR3 has 15 amino acids. Per germline, CDR1 SGHTA and CDR2 FQGNSA. V lost 0 bases, J lost 8 bases, and 16 bases lay in between. The CDR3 is CASSLAPRWVGGYTF. The CDR3, as DNA: TGTGCCAGCAGCTTAGCGCCGAGGTGGGTGGGGGGCTACACCTTC.

This clone has a handful of counts. The gene calls are TRBV3-1 (or the pseudogene TRBV3-2) and TRBJ2-1; a weak D match, TRBD2 (7 bases). The CDR3 is 16 residues long. The ends were cut back, 2 bases at V and 8 bases at J, with 19 bases in the middle. Germline V gene sequence: CDR1 LGHDT, CDR2 YNNKEL (reference sequence). CDR3 loop: CASSQPMGGRIHEQFF. CDR3 nucleotides: TGTGCCAGCAGCCAACCCATGGGGGGGCGCATTCATGAGCAGTTCTTC.

J is TRBJ2-2 and V is TRBV25-1, with a tentative D call TRBD1 (5 bases). Germline V CDR1 and CDR2: MGHDK, SYGVNS. The CDR3 extends over 13 amino acids. V shed 6 bases and J shed 6 bases, with 11 bases lying between them. The CDR3 sequence: CASSTAGSGELFF. DNA of the CDR3: TGTGCCAGCAGCACCGCAGGGTCCGGGGAGCTGTTTTTT.

The chain combines TRBV5-1 with TRBJ1-1; 8 nucleotides align to TRBD1. The V and J ends lost 5 bases and 9 bases, in that order; junction bases with no gene match: 12. The CDR3 length is 14 residues. From germline, CDR1 is SGHRS and CDR2 YFSETQ. The DNA for the CDR3 is TGCGCCAGCAGTCTCGGACAGGGTAACGCGAAAGCTTTCTTT. Protein sequence: CASSLGQGNAKAFF.

This clone has just one count. The V gene is TRBV29-1, the J gene TRBJ1-2, with 9 bases aligning to TRBD1. Per the germline V gene, CDR1 is SQVTM and CDR2 is ANQGSEA. This CDR3 has 14 amino acids. Unmatched junction bases numbered 2, after V lost 0 bases and J lost 3 bases. The CDR3 nucleotides read TGCAGCGTTGAAGAGGGACAGGGATACTATGGCTACACCTTC. This codes for CSVEEGQGYYGYTF.

The chain uses TRBV3-1 (or the pseudogene TRBV3-2) and TRBJ1-2; 8 positions match TRBD1. This CDR3 comprises 15 residues. Looked up from germline, CDR1 is LGHDT and CDR2 is YNNKEL (reference sequence). The junction had 6 bases not matched to a gene; V was cut back by 1 base and J by 5 bases. DNA for the CDR3: TGTGCCAGCAGCCAAGGGACAGGGACTCTTTATGGCTACACCTTC. Protein: CASSQGTGTLYGYTF.

The chain uses TRBV11-3 and TRBJ1-1, with D maybe TRBD1 (6 bases). The CDR3 is made up of 14 amino acids. Germline V CDR1 and CDR2: SGHNT, YENEEA. V gave up 5 bases and J gave up 1 base, with 11 bases separating them. The CDR3 sequence: CASSEGHPNTEAFF. The CDR3 DNA is TGTGCCAGCAGCGAGGGACACCCGAACACTGAAGCTTTCTTT.

This rearrangement joins TRBV27 to TRBJ1-4, with 11 nucleotides matching TRBD1. Germline assignment: CDR1 MNHEY and CDR2 SMNVEV (reference sequence). The CDR3 consists of 14 residues. With 8 bases clipped from V and 7 bases from J, the junction kept 6 bases outside the gene matches. For the CDR3, the DNA is TGTGCCAGCGGATCGGACAGGGGGCGTGAAAAACTGTTTTTT. It translates to CASGSDRGREKLFF.

The rearrangement uses TRBV7-9 and TRBJ2-1; no definite D call. Looked up from germline, CDR1 is SEHNR and CDR2 is FQNEAQ (reference sequence). Trimming removed 4 bases from V and 2 bases from J, with 18 bases in between. The CDR3 length is 17 residues. In DNA form, the CDR3 reads TGTGCCAGCAGCTCGGAATATGGTAGGGCAGCCTACAATGAGCAGTTCTTC. This sequence encodes CASSSEYGRAAYNEQFF.

This clone was seen just once. The J gene is TRBJ2-7, the V gene TRBV6-5, with 7 bases aligning to TRBD1. The V and J ends lost 0 bases and 2 bases, in that order; junction bases with no gene match: 1. This CDR3 spans 14 amino acids. Germline V gene sequence: CDR1 MNHEY, CDR2 SVGAGI. CDR3 sequence (DNA): TGTGCCAGCAGTTACTCGACAGGGACCTACGAGCAGTACTTC. Amino acids: CASSYSTGTYEQYF.

This sequence joins TRBV3-1 (or the pseudogene TRBV3-2) and TRBJ1-3; no clear D. CDR1 and CDR2 (germline): LGHDT, YNNKEL (reference sequence). CDR3 length equals 17 residues. Trimming cost V 1 base and J 4 bases, with 17 bases left between them. The CDR3: CASSQGAGRLGGNTIYF. The CDR3 coding sequence is TGTGCCAGCAGCCAAGGGGCGGGGAGGCTCGGAGGAAACACCATATATTTT.

V is TRBV13 and J is TRBJ2-5; TRBD1 matches 7 bases. This CDR3 region has 14 residues. CDR1 is PRHDT, CDR2 FYEKMQ, per germline (reference sequence). V was clipped by 2 bases and J by 5 bases; unmatched bases: 5. The CDR3 is CASSLLTGTETQYF. The CDR3 DNA sequence: TGTGCCAGCAGCTTACTGACAGGGACGGAGACCCAGTACTTC.

This sequence joins TRBV19 and TRBJ2-1, with a weak D call TRBD1 (5 bases). Germline assignment: CDR1 LNHDA and CDR2 SQIVND (reference sequence). This CDR3 region has 17 residues. The ends were cut back, 3 bases at V and 0 bases at J, with 15 bases in the middle. CDR3 sequence: CASSIPTGASSYNEQFF. The CDR3 DNA sequence: TGTGCCAGTAGTATCCCTACAGGAGCGAGCTCCTACAATGAGCAGTTCTTC.

J is TRBJ2-3 and V is TRBV27; D is undetermined. Per the germline V gene, CDR1 is MNHEY and CDR2 is SMNVEV (reference sequence). Trimming shortened V by 8 bases and J by 6 bases, and 18 bases separated the two germline ends. CDR3 length: 14 residues. The CDR3 DNA follows: TGTGCCAGCGGTAGGAAGGGTACTGCGGATACGCAGTATTTT. It is translated as CASGRKGTADTQYF.

This chain connects TRBV28 to TRBJ1-2, with D unresolved. Between the trimmed V and J ends, which lost 4 bases and 5 bases, there was a span of 5 bases. The CDR3 spans 11 residues. Germline CDR1 is MDHEN and CDR2 is SYDVKM. This CDR3 is CASSSRYGYTF. CDR3 in DNA: TGTGCCAGCAGTTCTAGATATGGCTACACCTTC.

This sequence joins TRBV24-1 and TRBJ1-2, with TRBD1 identical over 8 bases. The germline V gene encodes CDR1 KGHDR and CDR2 SFDVKD. The CDR3 has 14 amino acids. V lost 3 bases, J lost 5 bases, and 4 bases stayed unmatched. The CDR3 sequence: CATSDPGQGYGYTF. DNA of the CDR3: TGTGCCACCAGTGATCCCGGACAGGGTTATGGCTACACCTTC.

The rearrangement joins TRBV4-1 to TRBJ2-3, with D uncertain. CDR1 is MGHRA, CDR2 YSYEKL, per germline. Deletions cut 5 bases from V and 2 bases from J, with 11 bases between. The CDR3 runs 14 residues. CDR3 sequence (DNA): TGCGCCAGCAGCTCCCCACCGATCACAGATACGCAGTATTTT. This translates into CASSSPPITDTQYF.

In its sample, this clone was seen once. The V and J genes are TRBV6-1 and TRBJ1-2, with D uncertain. Germline lookup yields CDR1 MNHNS and CDR2 SASEGT. This CDR3 has 12 residues. Trimming stripped 3 bases from V and 4 bases from J, with 6 bases between. The DNA of the CDR3 is TGTGCCAGCAGTGAGGGCAGCTATGGCTACACCTTC. Protein product: CASSEGSYGYTF.